This TCR beta chain was observed in a study of cytomegalovirus exposure and HLA in healthy donors. Findings of the study overall: Versus the roughly 640-donor mean, an Asian-associated ancestry cluster reportedly showed fewer N-insertions in a later analysis. Using the classifier, cytomegalovirus status was reportedly diagnosed with high specificity and sensitivity. What TCR beta sequences reportedly achieved was accurate prediction of HLA-A and HLA-B alleles in most subjects. The majority of CMV-associated TCR beta chains were reported as apparently HLA-restricted in a later analysis.

Primers: 60 Vbeta forward and 13 Jbeta reverse. Generated by immunoSEQ multiplex PCR, the TCRdb table keeps only in-frame clones and is missing some. The table records around 170,000 clones, 60% to 85% of them present only once. CDR1 MGHRA and CDR2 YSYEKL come from the germline V gene. The CDR3 has 13 residues. The V gene lost 0 bases and the J gene lost 3 bases, with 6 bases spanning the gap. Concerning this clone: Its specificity is not known.

This sequence joins TRBV4-1 and TRBJ2-7; D unclear. Sequencing was performed on PBMCs. This sequence originates from a man younger than 30 in good health and CMV-seronegative. For the CDR3, the DNA is TGCGCCAGCAGCCAAGAACACAGCTACGAGCAGTACTTC. Its translation is CASSQEHSYEQYF.